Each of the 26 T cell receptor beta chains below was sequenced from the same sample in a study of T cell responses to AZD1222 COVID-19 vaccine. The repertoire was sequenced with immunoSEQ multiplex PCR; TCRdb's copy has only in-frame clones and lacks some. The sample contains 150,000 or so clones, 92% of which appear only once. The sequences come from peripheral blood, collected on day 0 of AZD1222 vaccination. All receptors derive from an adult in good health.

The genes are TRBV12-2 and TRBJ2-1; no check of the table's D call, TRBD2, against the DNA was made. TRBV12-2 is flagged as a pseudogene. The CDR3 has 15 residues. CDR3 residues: CASRLPFPPSNEQFF. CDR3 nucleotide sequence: TGTGCAAGTCGCTTACCTTTCCCCCCGAGCAATGAGCAGTTCTTC.

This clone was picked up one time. CDR3: CASSLALQSGEQYF. Written as DNA, the CDR3 is TGTGCCAGCAGCTTGGCCTTACAGTCAGGCGAGCAGTACTTC. The chain joins TRBV5-4 to TRBJ2-7; D gene uncertain. The CDR3 covers 14 residues. Trimming cost V 0 bases and J 6 bases, with 13 bases left between them. Germline CDR1 is SGHNT and CDR2 is YYREEE (reference sequence). The full variable domain, with the rest looked up from reference TRBV5-4 and TRBJ2-7, is ETGVTQSPTHLIKTRGQQVTLRCSSQSGHNTVSWYQQALGQGPQFIFQYYREEENGRGNFPPRFSGLQFPNYSSELNVNALELDDSALYLCASSLALQSGEQYFGPGTRLTVT.

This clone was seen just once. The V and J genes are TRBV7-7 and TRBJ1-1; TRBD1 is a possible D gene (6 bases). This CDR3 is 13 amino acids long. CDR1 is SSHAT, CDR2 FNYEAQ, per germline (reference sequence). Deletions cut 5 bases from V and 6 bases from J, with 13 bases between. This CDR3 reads CASSPQRGAEAFF. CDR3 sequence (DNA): TGTGCCAGCAGCCCCCAAAGGGGGGCTGAAGCTTTCTTT.

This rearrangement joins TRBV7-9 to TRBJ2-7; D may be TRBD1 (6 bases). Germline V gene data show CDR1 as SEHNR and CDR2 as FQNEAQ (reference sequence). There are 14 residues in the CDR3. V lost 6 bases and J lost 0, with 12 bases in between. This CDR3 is CASRPDSISYEQYF. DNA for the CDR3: TGTGCCAGCAGACCGGACAGTATCTCCTACGAGCAGTACTTC.

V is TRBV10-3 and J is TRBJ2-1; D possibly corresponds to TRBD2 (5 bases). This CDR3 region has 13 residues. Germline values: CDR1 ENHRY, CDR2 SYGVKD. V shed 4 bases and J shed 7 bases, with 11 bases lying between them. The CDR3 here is CAISGSSKNEQFF. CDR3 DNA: TGTGCCATCAGTGGGTCTAGCAAAAATGAGCAGTTCTTC.

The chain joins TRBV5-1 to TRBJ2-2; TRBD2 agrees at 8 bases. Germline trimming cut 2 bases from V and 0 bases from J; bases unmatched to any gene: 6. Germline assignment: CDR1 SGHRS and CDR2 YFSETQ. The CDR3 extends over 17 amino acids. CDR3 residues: CASSFRRGAANTGELFF. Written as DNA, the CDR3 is TGCGCCAGCAGCTTCCGGCGGGGGGCCGCGAACACCGGGGAGCTGTTTTTT.

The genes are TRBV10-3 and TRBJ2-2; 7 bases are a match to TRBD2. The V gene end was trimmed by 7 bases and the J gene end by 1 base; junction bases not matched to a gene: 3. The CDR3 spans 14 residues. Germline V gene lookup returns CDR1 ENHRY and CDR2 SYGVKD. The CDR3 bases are TGTGCCATCAAACCGGGGGGGAACACCGGGGAGCTGTTTTTT. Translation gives CAIKPGGNTGELFF.

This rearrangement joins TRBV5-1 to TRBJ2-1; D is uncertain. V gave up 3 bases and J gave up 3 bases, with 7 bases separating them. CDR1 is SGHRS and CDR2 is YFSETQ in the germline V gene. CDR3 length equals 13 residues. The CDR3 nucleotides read TGCGCCAGCAGCTCAGCCCACTACAATGAGCAGTTCTTC. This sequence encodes CASSSAHYNEQFF.

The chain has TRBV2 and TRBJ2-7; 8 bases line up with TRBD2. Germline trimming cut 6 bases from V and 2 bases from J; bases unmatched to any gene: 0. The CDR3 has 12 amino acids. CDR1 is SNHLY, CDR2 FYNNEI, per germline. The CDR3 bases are TGTGCCAGCAGGACTAGCGCCTACGAGCAGTACTTC. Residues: CASRTSAYEQYF. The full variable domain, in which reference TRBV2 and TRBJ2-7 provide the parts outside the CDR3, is EPEVTQTPSHQVTQMGQEVILRCVPISNHLYFYWYRQILGQKVEFLVSFYNNEISEKSEIFDDQFSVERPDGSNFTLKIRSTKLEDSAMYFCASRTSAYEQYFGPGTRLTVT.

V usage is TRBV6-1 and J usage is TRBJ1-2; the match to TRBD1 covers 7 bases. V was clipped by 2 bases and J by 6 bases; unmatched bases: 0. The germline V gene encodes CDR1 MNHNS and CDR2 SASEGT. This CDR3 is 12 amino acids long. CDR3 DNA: TGTGCCAGCAGTGAAAGGGGGCATGGCTACACCTTC. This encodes CASSERGHGYTF.

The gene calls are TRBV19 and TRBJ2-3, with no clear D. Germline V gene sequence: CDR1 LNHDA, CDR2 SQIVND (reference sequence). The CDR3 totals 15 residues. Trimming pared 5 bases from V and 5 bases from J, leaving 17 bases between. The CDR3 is CASSVWTPQGDTQYF. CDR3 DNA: TGTGCCAGTAGTGTCTGGACGCCACAAGGAGATACGCAGTATTTT.

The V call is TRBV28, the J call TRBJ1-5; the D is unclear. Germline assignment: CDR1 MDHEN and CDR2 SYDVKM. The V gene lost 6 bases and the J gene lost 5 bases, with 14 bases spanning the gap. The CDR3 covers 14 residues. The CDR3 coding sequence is TGTGCCAGCAGCACAAACGCCGGGGATCAGCCCCAGCATTTT. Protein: CASSTNAGDQPQHF.

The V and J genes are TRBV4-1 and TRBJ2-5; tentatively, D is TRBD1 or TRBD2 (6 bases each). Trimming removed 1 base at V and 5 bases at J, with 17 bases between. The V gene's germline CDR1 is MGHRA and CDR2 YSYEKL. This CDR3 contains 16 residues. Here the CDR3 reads CASSQGSRGVMETQYF. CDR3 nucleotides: TGCGCCAGCAGCCAAGGATCTAGGGGGGTTATGGAGACCCAGTACTTC.

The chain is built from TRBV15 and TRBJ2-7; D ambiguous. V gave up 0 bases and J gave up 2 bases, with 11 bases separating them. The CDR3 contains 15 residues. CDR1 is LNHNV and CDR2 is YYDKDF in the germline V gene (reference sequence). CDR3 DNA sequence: TGTGCCACCAGCAGAGATATGGCAGAAACCTACGAGCAGTACTTC. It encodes CATSRDMAETYEQYF.

The CDR3 sequence is CASSLRGLTSYNEQFF. CDR3 nucleotides: TGTGCCAGCAGCTTAAGGGGACTCACTTCCTACAATGAGCAGTTCTTC. The chain recombines TRBV7-2 with TRBJ2-1; TRBD2 might be the D (6 bases). The CDR3 spans 16 residues. CDR1 is SGHTA, CDR2 FQGNSA, per germline. Trimming removed 2 bases from V and 1 base from J, with 12 bases in between.

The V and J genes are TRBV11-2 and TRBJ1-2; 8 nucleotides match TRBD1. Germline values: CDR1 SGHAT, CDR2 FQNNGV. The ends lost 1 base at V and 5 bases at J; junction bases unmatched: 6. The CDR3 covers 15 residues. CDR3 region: CASSLATGALYGYTF. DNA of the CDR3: TGTGCCAGCAGCTTAGCGACAGGGGCCTTATATGGCTACACCTTC.

CDR3: CASSLGRASTDTQYF. Here the CDR3 DNA reads TGTGCCAGCAGCTTAGGAAGGGCTAGCACAGATACGCAGTATTTT. The chain uses TRBV7-9 and TRBJ2-3; D uncertain. The ends were cut back, 1 base at V and 0 bases at J, with 8 bases in the middle. The CDR3 contains 15 residues. Looked up from germline, CDR1 is SEHNR and CDR2 is FQNEAQ (reference sequence).

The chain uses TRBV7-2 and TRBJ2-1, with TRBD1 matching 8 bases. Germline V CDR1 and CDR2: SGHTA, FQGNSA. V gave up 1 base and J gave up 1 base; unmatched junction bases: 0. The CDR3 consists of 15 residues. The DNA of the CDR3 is TGTGCCAGCAGCTTAGGACAGGGGTCCTACAATGAGCAGTTCTTC. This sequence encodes CASSLGQGSYNEQFF.

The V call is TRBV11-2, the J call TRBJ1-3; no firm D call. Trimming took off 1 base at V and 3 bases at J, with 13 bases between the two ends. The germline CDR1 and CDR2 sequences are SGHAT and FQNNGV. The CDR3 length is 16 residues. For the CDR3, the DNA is TGTGCCAGCAGCTTAGCTTCCGGAGTAGGTGGAAACACCATATATTTT. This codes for CASSLASGVGGNTIYF.

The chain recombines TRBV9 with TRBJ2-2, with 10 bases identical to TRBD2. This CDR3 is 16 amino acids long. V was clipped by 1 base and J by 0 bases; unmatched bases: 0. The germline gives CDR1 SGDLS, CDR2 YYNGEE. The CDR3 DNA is TGTGCCAGCAGCGTAAGCGGGAGGGCGAACACCGGGGAGCTGTTTTTT. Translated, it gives CASSVSGRANTGELFF.

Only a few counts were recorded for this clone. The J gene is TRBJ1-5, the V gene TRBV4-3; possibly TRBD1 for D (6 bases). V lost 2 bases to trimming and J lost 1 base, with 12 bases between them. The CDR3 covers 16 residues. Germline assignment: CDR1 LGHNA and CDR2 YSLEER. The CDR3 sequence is CASSQSHGQSNQPQHF. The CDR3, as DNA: TGCGCCAGCAGCCAATCCCATGGACAGAGCAATCAGCCCCAGCATTTT.

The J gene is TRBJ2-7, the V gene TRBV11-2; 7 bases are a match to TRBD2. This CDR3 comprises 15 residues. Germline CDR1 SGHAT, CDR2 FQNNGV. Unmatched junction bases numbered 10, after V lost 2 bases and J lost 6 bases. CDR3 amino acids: CASSLPFGGRGEQYF. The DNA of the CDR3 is TGTGCCAGCAGCTTACCCTTCGGCGGGAGAGGCGAGCAGTACTTC.

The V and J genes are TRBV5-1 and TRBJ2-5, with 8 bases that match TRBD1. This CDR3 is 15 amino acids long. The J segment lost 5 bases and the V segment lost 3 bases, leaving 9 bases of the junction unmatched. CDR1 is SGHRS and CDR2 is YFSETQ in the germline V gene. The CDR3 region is CASSYSLTGAETQYF. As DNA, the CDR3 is TGCGCCAGCAGCTACAGCCTGACAGGGGCGGAGACCCAGTACTTC. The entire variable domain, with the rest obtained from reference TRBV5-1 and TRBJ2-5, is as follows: KAGVTQTPRYLIKTRGQQVTLSCSPISGHRSVSWYQQTPGQGLQFLFEYFSETQRNKGNFPGRFSGRQFSNSRSEMNVSTLELGDSALYLCASSYSLTGAETQYFGPGTRLLVL.

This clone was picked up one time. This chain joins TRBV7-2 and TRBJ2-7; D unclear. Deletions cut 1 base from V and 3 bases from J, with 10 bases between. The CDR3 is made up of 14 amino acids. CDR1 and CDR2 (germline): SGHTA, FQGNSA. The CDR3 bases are TGTGCCAGCAGCTTAGGAAGGAATAACTACGAGCAGTACTTC. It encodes CASSLGRNNYEQYF. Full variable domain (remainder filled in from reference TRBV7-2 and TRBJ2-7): GAGVSQSPSNKVTEKGKDVELRCDPISGHTALYWYRQSLGQGLEFLIYFQGNSAPDKSGLPSDRFSAERTGGSVSTLTIQRTQQEDSAVYLCASSLGRNNYEQYFGPGTRLTVT.

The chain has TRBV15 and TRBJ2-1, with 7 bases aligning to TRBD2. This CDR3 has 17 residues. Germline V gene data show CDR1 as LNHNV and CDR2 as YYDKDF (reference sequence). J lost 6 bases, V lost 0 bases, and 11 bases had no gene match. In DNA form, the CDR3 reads TGTGCCACCAGCAGAGATTGGGGGGGAGGGCCTGGCAATGAGCAGTTCTTC. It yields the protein CATSRDWGGGPGNEQFF.

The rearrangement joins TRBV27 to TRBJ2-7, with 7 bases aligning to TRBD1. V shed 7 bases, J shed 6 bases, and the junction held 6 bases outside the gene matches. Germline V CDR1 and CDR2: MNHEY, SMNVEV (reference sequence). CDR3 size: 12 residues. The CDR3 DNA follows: TGTGCCAGCAACAACCGACAGGGCGAGCAGTACTTC. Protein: CASNNRQGEQYF.